A single sample gave rise to the 7 T cell receptor beta chains below, sequenced in a study of T cell responses to AZD1222 COVID-19 vaccine. Assay: immunoSEQ multiplex PCR; the TCRdb copy retains only in-frame clones and omits some. The table includes roughly 200,000 clones, 85% to 95% detected once. This sample comprised peripheral blood, obtained on day 0 of AZD1222 vaccination. These receptors came from an adult in good health.

The chain carries TRBV6-2 or TRBV6-3 and TRBJ2-7; no clear D. From germline, CDR1 is MNHEY and CDR2 SVGEGT. The length of the CDR3 is 12 residues. V shed 2 bases and J shed 4 bases, with 6 bases lying between them. The CDR3 DNA follows: TGTGCCAGCAGTTACGTTGGATACGAGCAGTACTTC. Its protein is CASSYVGYEQYF.

This clone was counted only a few times. V usage is TRBV18 and J usage is TRBJ1-5, with 8 bases that match TRBD1. Trimming removed 4 bases from V and 7 bases from J; junction bases left unmatched: 6. Looked up from germline, CDR1 is KGHSH and CDR2 is LQKENI. The CDR3 has 14 amino acids. Written as DNA, the CDR3 is TGTGCCAGCTCACTGAGGACAGGGATCCAGCCCCAGCATTTT. It codes for CASSLRTGIQPQHF.

The gene calls are TRBV19 and TRBJ1-1; D is ambiguous. CDR1 and CDR2 (germline): LNHDA, SQIVND (reference sequence). This CDR3 contains 14 residues. Trimming cost V 1 base and J 6 bases, with 12 bases left between them. The CDR3, as DNA: TGTGCCAGTAGTATAGTGGTCAGTCACGCTGAAGCTTTCTTT. Translating it yields CASSIVVSHAEAFF.

The CDR3 reads CASSEWDAVNSPLHF. The CDR3 DNA sequence: TGTGCCAGCAGTGAATGGGACGCGGTGAATTCACCCCTCCACTTT. The chain uses TRBV25-1 and TRBJ1-6; D possibly corresponds to TRBD1 (5 bases). The CDR3 sequence is 15 residues long. Germline CDR1 reads MGHDK; CDR2 reads SYGVNS. With 1 base removed from V and 7 bases from J, the gap between germline ends came to 11 bases.

The chain recombines TRBV18 with TRBJ1-2, with 8 bases aligning to TRBD1. Germline CDR1 is KGHSH and CDR2 is LQKENI. J lost 9 bases, V lost 3 bases, and 3 bases had no gene match. CDR3 size: 12 residues. The CDR3 loop reads CASSPDRESYTF. The CDR3 DNA follows: TGTGCCAGCTCACCGGACAGGGAGAGCTACACCTTC.

Only one count was recorded for this clone. The chain carries TRBV19 and TRBJ1-5; 7 bases align to TRBD1. Germline V gene lookup returns CDR1 LNHDA and CDR2 SQIVND (reference sequence). The CDR3 contains 14 residues. J was trimmed by 6 bases and V by 5 bases; bases with no gene match: 7. The CDR3 coding sequence is TGTGCCAGTAGTCTAGGAGGGGGCGGTCAGCCCCAGCATTTT. Residues: CASSLGGGGQPQHF.

The V call is TRBV6-6, the J call TRBJ2-2, with D possibly being TRBD2 (6 bases). The CDR3 totals 12 residues. The V gene lost 6 bases and the J gene lost 6 bases, with 8 bases spanning the gap. CDR1 and CDR2 (germline): MNHNY, SVGAGI (reference sequence). The CDR3 region is CASSPGAGELFF. In nucleotides, the CDR3 is TGTGCCAGCAGCCCGGGGGCCGGGGAGCTGTTTTTT.